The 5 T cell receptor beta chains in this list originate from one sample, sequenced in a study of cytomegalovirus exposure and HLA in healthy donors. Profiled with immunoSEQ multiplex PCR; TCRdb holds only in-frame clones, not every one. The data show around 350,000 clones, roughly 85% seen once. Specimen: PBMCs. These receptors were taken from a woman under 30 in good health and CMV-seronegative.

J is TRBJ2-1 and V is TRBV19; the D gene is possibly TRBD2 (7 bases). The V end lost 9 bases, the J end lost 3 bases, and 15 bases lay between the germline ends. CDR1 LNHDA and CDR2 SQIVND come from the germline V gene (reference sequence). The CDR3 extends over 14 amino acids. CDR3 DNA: TGTGCCAGCCAAGGGAGGGGGGTCTACAATGAGCAGTTCTTC. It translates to CASQGRGVYNEQFF.

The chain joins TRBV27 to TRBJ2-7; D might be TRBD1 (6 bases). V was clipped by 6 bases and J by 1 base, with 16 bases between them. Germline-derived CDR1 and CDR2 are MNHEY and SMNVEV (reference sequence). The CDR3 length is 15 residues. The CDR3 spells CASSPRQGQSYEQYF. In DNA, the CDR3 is TGTGCCAGCAGCCCGAGGCAGGGGCAGTCCTACGAGCAGTACTTC.

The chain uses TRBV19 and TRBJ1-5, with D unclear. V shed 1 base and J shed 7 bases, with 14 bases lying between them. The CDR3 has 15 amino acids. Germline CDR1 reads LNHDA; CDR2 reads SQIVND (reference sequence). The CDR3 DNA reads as TGTGCCAGTAGTATAGGCTACCCCCGATACCAGCCCCAGCATTTT. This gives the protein CASSIGYPRYQPQHF. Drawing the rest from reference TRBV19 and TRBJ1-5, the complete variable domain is DGGITQSPKYLFRKEGQNVTLSCEQNLNHDAMYWYRQDPGQGLRLIYYSQIVNDFQKGDIAEGYSVSREKKESFPLTVTSAQKNPTAFYLCASSIGYPRYQPQHFGDGTRLSIL.

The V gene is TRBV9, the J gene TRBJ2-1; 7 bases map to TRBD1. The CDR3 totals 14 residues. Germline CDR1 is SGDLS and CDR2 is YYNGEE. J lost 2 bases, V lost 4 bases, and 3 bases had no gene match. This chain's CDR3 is CASSPTGTYNEQFF. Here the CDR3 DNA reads TGTGCCAGCAGCCCGACAGGGACCTACAATGAGCAGTTCTTC.

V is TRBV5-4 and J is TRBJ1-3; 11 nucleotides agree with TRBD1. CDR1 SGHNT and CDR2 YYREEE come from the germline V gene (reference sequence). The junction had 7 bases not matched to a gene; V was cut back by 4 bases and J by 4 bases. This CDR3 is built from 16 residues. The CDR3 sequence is CASSKGQGAFGNTIYF. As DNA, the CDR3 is TGTGCCAGCAGCAAAGGACAGGGGGCGTTCGGAAACACCATATATTTT.